This paragraph covers one T cell receptor beta chain sequence. The data were taken from a study of CD8 T cells in Susac syndrome. Study summary: At the time of blood draw, patients with Susac syndrome were therapy-naive, receiving corticosteroids, or receiving intravenous immunoglobulin alone.

The J segment lost 5 bases and the V segment lost 6 bases, leaving 3 bases of the junction unmatched. This CDR3 is 13 amino acids long. Isolation of CD8+ and CD4+ T cells was performed negatively, whereas enrichment of TEMRA cells was done by FACS. Random-hexamer reverse transcription was applied to about 0.45 to 1 ug RNA. A multiplex approach, immunoSEQ multiplex PCR, amplified TCR beta CDR3 across 54 Vbeta and 13 Jbeta. TCRdb re-called the immunoSEQ multiplex PCR reads with MiXCR, one entry per CDR3 protein. The data hold more than 110,000 distinct CDR3 sequences, with about 95% observed a single time.

The sequencing sample was made of CD4+ T cells from PBMCs. This TCR was sampled from a human donor with Susac syndrome. The rearrangement links TRBV12-3 or TRBV12-4 to TRBJ2-7; TRBD1 matches at 11 bases. CDR3 DNA sequence: TGTGCCAGCAGGGACAGGGGGCTGAACGAGCAGTACTTC. Amino acid sequence: CASRDRGLNEQYF.